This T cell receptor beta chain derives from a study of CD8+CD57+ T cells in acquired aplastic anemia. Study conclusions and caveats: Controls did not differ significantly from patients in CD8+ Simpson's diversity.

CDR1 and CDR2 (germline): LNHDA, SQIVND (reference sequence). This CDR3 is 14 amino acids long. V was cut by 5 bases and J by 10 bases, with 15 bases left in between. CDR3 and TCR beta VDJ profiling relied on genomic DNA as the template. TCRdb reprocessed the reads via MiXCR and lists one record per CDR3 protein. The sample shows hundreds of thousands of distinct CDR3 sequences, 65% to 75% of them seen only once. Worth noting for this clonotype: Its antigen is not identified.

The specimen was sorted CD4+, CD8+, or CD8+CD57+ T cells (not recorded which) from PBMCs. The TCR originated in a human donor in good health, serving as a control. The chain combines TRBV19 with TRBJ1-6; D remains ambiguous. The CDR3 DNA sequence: TGTGCCAGTAGTCCCACGGGATTAGACTCACCCCTCCACTTT. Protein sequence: CASSPTGLDSPLHF.